This TCR beta chain was retrieved from a study of blood T cell repertoires in COVID-19. In the study overall: The United States, Italy and Spain supplied acute and convalescent COVID-19 samples.

Participants were aged about 18 to 100 years from approximately 24 US areas. From germline, CDR1 is SGHDN and CDR2 FVKESK. The V and J ends lost 4 bases and 4 bases respectively, with 10 bases between them. The CDR3 sequence is 13 residues long. Clones were sequenced by immunoSEQ multiplex PCR, and TCRdb holds only the in-frame ones, with some missing. The sample comprises about 210,000 clones, 65% to 90% of which are singletons, and 3.8% rests with the top ten. The sequence derives from a woman between 40 and 55 years old with acute COVID-19. V gene TRBV14 combines with J gene TRBJ1-2, with D perhaps matching TRBD1 (5 bases). The sequenced material came from PBMCs or T cells enriched from blood (not recorded which). CDR3 nucleotide sequence: TGTGCCAGCAGCCTATCTAGGGGCTATGGCTACACCTTC. It yields the protein CASSLSRGYGYTF.